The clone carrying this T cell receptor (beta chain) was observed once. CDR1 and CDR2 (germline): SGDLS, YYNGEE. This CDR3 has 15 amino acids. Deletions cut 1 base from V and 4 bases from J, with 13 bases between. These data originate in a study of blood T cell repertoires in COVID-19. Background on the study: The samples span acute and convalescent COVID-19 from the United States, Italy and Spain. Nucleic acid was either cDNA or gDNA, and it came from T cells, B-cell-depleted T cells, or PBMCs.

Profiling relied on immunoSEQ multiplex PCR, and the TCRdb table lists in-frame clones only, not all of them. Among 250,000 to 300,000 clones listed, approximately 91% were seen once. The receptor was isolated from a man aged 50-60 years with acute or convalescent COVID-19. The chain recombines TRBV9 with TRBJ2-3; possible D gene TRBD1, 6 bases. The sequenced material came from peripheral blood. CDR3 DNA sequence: TGTGCCAGCAGCGTACAGGGGTCGCGTGCAGATACGCAGTATTTT. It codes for CASSVQGSRADTQYF.